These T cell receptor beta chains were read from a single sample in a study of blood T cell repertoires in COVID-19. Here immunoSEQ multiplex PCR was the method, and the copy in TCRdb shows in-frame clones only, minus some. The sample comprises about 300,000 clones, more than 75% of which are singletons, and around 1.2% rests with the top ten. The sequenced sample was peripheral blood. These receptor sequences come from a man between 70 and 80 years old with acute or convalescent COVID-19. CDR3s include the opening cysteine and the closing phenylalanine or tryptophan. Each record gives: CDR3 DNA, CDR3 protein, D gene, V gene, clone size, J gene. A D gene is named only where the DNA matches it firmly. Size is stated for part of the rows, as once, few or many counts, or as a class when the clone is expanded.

DNA: TGTGCCAGCCGGCGGACTAGCGGGCCCACAGATACGCAGTATTTT
CDR3: CASRRTSGPTDTQYF
D: TRBD2
V: TRBV6-5
size: .
J: TRBJ2-3

DNA: TGTGCCAGCAGTATCATGACAGGGTCCGGAAACACCATATATTTT
CDR3: CASSIMTGSGNTIYF
D: TRBD1
V: TRBV28
size: few
J: TRBJ1-3

DNA: TGTGCCAGCAGCCAAGGTAGCGGGAGGGCGACAGATACGCAGTATTTT
CDR3: CASSQGSGRATDTQYF
D: TRBD2
V: TRBV4-2
size: .
J: TRBJ2-3

DNA: TGTGCCAGCAGTTCCACCGGGGGTGTGGGAGCGGTCACTGAAGCTTTCTTT
CDR3: CASSSTGGVGAVTEAFF
D: .
V: TRBV6-2/TRBV6-3
size: .
J: TRBJ1-1

DNA: TGTGCCAGCAGCCGCCAGCGCTCCGGGTACTATGGCTACACCTTC
CDR3: CASSRQRSGYYGYTF
D: .
V: TRBV7-2
size: once
J: TRBJ1-2

DNA: TGTGCCTGGAGTCGACTAGCTGGTCTAGAGACCCAGTACTTC
CDR3: CAWSRLAGLETQYF
D: TRBD2
V: TRBV30
size: few
J: TRBJ2-5

DNA: TGTGCCAGCAGCTCCTCGACTAGCCGGGGCACAGATACGCAGTATTTT
CDR3: CASSSSTSRGTDTQYF
D: TRBD2
V: TRBV7-8
size: .
J: TRBJ2-3

DNA: TGTGCCAGCAGGAAAACTAGGGACACTGAAGCTTTCTTT
CDR3: CASRKTRDTEAFF
D: .
V: TRBV2
size: .
J: TRBJ1-1

DNA: TGTGCCAGTAGCCGGGGGAGCTACTACAATGAGCAGTTCTTC
CDR3: CASSRGSYYNEQFF
D: .
V: TRBV19
size: .
J: TRBJ2-1

DNA: TGCGCCAGCAGCTTGGGGGCAGGGGAGAACTATGGCTACACCTTC
CDR3: CASSLGAGENYGYTF
D: .
V: TRBV5-1
size: .
J: TRBJ1-2

DNA: TGTGCCACCCGAAGGGGGGGTAGCACAGATACGCAGTATTTT
CDR3: CATRRGGSTDTQYF
D: .
V: TRBV6-6
size: .
J: TRBJ2-3

DNA: TGTGCCAGCAGTGTTACAGGGGAGAAAGGGACCCAGTACTTC
CDR3: CASSVTGEKGTQYF
D: TRBD1
V: TRBV5-6
size: .
J: TRBJ2-5

DNA: TGCGCCAGCAGCCTGGGGGGGACAGGGAACTACGAGCAGTACTTC
CDR3: CASSLGGTGNYEQYF
D: TRBD1
V: TRBV5-1
size: .
J: TRBJ2-7

DNA: TGTGCCAGCAGCCCCGGGGGGGTGGGGACAGATACGCAGTATTTT
CDR3: CASSPGGVGTDTQYF
D: TRBD2
V: TRBV7-2
size: .
J: TRBJ2-3

DNA: TGTGCCAGCAGCGATCGGACAGGGGGAAACGAGCAGTACTTC
CDR3: CASSDRTGGNEQYF
D: TRBD1
V: TRBV11-2
size: .
J: TRBJ2-7

DNA: TGCGCCAGCAGCCAAGCTCTCAGGGGACCCTACGAGCAGTACTTC
CDR3: CASSQALRGPYEQYF
D: .
V: TRBV4-1
size: .
J: TRBJ2-7